The TCR beta chain under discussion was sequenced for a study of blood T cell repertoires in COVID-19. Study information: Acute and convalescent COVID-19 samples came from the United States, Italy and Spain. T cells, B-cell-depleted T cells, or PBMCs supplied cDNA or gDNA.

Seattle researchers signed up patients amid active infection and tracked them longitudinally. The method was immunoSEQ multiplex PCR; TCRdb's version includes in-frame clones alone and lacks a portion of them. The sample holds 95,000 to 150,000 clones, around 81% seen once. This CDR3 has 18 amino acids. Germline CDR1 and CDR2: SGHRS and YFSETQ. V lost 2 bases and J lost 2; bases outside the gene matches: 10. Sequencing was performed on peripheral blood. The chain uses TRBV5-1 and TRBJ2-6, with 7 bases matching TRBD1. The source of this sequence is a man aged 25-45 years with COVID-19, enrolled during active disease. The CDR3 loop reads CASSFETGSLAGANVLTF. The CDR3 nucleotides read TGCGCCAGCAGCTTTGAGACAGGGAGTTTAGCTGGGGCCAACGTCCTGACTTTC.